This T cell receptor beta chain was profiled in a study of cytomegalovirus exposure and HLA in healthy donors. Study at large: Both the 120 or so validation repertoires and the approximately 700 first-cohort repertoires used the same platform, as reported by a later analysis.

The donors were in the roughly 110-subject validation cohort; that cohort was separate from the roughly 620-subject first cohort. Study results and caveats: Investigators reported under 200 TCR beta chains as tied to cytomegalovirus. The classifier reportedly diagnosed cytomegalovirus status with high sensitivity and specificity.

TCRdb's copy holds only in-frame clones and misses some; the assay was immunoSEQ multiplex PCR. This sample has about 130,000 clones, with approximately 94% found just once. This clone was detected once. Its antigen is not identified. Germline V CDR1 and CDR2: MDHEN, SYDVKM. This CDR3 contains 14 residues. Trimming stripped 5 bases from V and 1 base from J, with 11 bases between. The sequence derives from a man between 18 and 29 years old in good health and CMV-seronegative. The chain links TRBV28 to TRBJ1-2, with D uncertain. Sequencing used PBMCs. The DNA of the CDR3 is TGTGCCAGCAGTCCAGCGAGGAGTAACTATGGCTACACCTTC. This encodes CASSPARSNYGYTF.